Presented here are 8 T cell receptor beta chains from one specimen sequenced in a study of shared clonotypes between healthy human individuals. Sequencing was performed with immunoSEQ multiplex PCR; in TCRdb, only in-frame clones are kept and a portion is missing. The profile shows about 2 million clones, over 85% of them singletons. The sample was naive CD4+ T cells sorted from blood. Subset of the sample: CD45RA+ positively selected. Receptors were obtained from a man between 18 and 29 years old in good health.

The chain has TRBV5-6 and TRBJ2-7; 8 bases align to TRBD1. The length of the CDR3 is 14 residues. Trimming removed 4 bases from V and 3 bases from J; junction bases left unmatched: 6. CDR1 and CDR2 (germline): SGHDT, YYEEEE. In nucleotides, the CDR3 is TGTGCCAGCAGCAACGTGGACAGGGTCTACGAGCAGTACTTC. Translated: CASSNVDRVYEQYF.

This chain links TRBV5-1 with TRBJ1-4, with a possible D match to TRBD1 (6 bases). The CDR3 totals 15 residues. Germline V gene sequence: CDR1 SGHRS, CDR2 YFSETQ. Trimming shortened V by 2 bases and J by 4 bases, and 12 bases separated the two germline ends. CDR3 sequence: CASSLKGQLNEKLFF. CDR3 nucleotides: TGCGCCAGCAGCTTAAAAGGACAGCTTAATGAAAAACTGTTTTTT.

The chain uses TRBV6-6 and TRBJ2-3; D call uncertain. Trimming left V 5 bases short and J 5 bases short, with 11 bases between. The CDR3 consists of 13 residues. CDR1 and CDR2 (germline): MNHNY, SVGAGI (reference sequence). CDR3 in DNA: TGTGCCAGCAGTGACCCTTCCAGAGATACGCAGTATTTT. This codes for CASSDPSRDTQYF.

This clone was detected once. This chain connects TRBV7-2 to TRBJ1-5; unclear D gene. This CDR3 is built from 12 residues. Trimming took 5 bases from V and 6 from J, leaving 8 bases between them. Germline V gives CDR1 SGHTA, CDR2 FQGNSA. CDR3 in DNA: TGTGCCAGCAGCACCGGGAGTCAGCCCCAGCATTTT. It yields the protein CASSTGSQPQHF.

The chain carries TRBV11-2 and TRBJ2-7; D might be TRBD2 (5 bases). Germline CDR1 SGHAT, CDR2 FQNNGV. The length of the CDR3 is 14 residues. V was trimmed by 1 base and J by 2 bases, leaving 9 bases between them. The CDR3 sequence is CASSLGEFTYEQYF. CDR3 bases: TGTGCCAGCAGCTTAGGGGAGTTTACCTACGAGCAGTACTTC. Combining the CDR3 with reference TRBV11-2 and TRBJ2-7 gives the whole variable domain EAGVAQSPRYKIIEKRQSVAFWCNPISGHATLYWYQQILGQGPKLLIQFQNNGVVDDSQLPKDRFSAERLKGVDSTLKIQPAKLEDSAVYLCASSLGEFTYEQYFGPGTRLTVT.

This chain joins TRBV4-3 and TRBJ1-2; tentative D call: TRBD1 (6 bases). Trimming removed 0 bases at V and 4 bases at J, with 12 bases between. Germline V gene data show CDR1 as LGHNA and CDR2 as YSLEER. The CDR3 totals 15 residues. Written as DNA, the CDR3 is TGCGCCAGCAGCCAAGAGGCAGGGGCTCCCTATGGCTACACCTTC. Protein sequence: CASSQEAGAPYGYTF.

This clone was picked up one time. The chain uses TRBV2 and TRBJ2-5; the D is unclear. Between the trimmed V and J ends, which lost 1 base and 7 bases, there was a span of 16 bases. Germline V CDR1 and CDR2: SNHLY, FYNNEI. The CDR3 consists of 15 residues. The CDR3 nucleotides are TGTGCCAGCAGTGAAGGCGGCCCGTTTCCGGGGACCCAGTACTTC. It codes for CASSEGGPFPGTQYF.

The chain carries TRBV6-4 and TRBJ1-5; unclear D gene. CDR1 is MRHNA, CDR2 SNTAGT, per germline. The CDR3 covers 14 residues. V gave up 7 bases and J gave up 0 bases, with 10 bases separating them. The CDR3 DNA reads TGTGCCAGCATGTTTCACATTAGCAATCAGCCCCAGCATTTT. This gives the protein CASMFHISNQPQHF.